This entry describes one T cell receptor beta chain. Assay: immunoSEQ multiplex PCR; the TCRdb copy retains only in-frame clones and omits some. The table records 470,000 or so clones, 87% of them present only once. These data originate in a study of blood T cell repertoires in COVID-19. The length of the CDR3 is 13 residues. In germline, CDR1 is MNHEY, CDR2 SVGAGI. Trimming took off 8 bases at V and 5 bases at J, with 13 bases between the two ends. This receptor was taken from a woman between 18 and 30 years old with acute COVID-19. The sequenced sample consisted of PBMCs or T cells enriched from blood (not recorded which). The gene calls are TRBV6-5 and TRBJ1-5; tentative D call: TRBD1 (5 bases). CDR3 protein: CASCETRDQPQHF. The CDR3 DNA follows: TGTGCCAGCTGCGAAACCAGGGATCAGCCCCAGCATTTT.